The clone carrying this TCR beta chain appeared a few times. Its antigen is unknown. This record belongs to a study of T-cell memory formation after mild COVID-19. Whole-study findings and limits: There was a balanced CD4/CD8 profile in clones contracting day 15 to 85, and later expanders leaned CD4+. The authors did not confirm SARS-CoV-2 specificity of second-wave clones peaking day 37.

Trimming removed 2 bases from V and 5 bases from J, with 10 bases in between. The CDR3 spans 13 residues. Germline V gene data show CDR1 as SGHTA and CDR2 as FQGTGA. In TCRdb, the 5' RACE reads were re-called with MiXCR into one record per CDR3 protein. The table records 58,000 or so distinct CDR3 sequences, roughly 25% of them present only once. This clonotype was sampled from a man aged 18 to 30 who had mild COVID-19 (a few samples of this study predate the infection). Cell type and time point are not known. Material: PBMCs or a T cell subset sorted from them (not recorded which). This chain uses TRBV7-3 with TRBJ2-7, with D unclear. The CDR3 DNA is TGTGCCAGCAGCTTATCAGGTGCTGACGAGCAGTACTTC. It is translated as CASSLSGADEQYF.